A single TCR beta chain is shown here with its context. The antigen it recognizes is unknown. Base-call qualities are not available, and no considerably larger clone is one nucleotide away. CDR3 length: 14 amino acids, cysteine to phenylalanine. The entry retains the CDR3 DNA only, 42 bases that are in frame from base 1. CDR1 SGDLS and CDR2 YYNGEE are derived from the germline V gene. Cut back by 3 bases and 4 bases, the V and J ends lie 11 bases apart. The data derive from a study of control samples from healthy donors and cancer patients (TCRdb year 2020). To prepare the library, the immunoSEQ multiplex PCR assay was applied. In TCRdb, the immuneACCESS table is reduced to in-frame sequences with V and J assigned. These tables do not hold every clone; where another copy was compared, an unresolved V gene accounts for under half, and the others remain unexplained. The sample records roughly 180,000 clones, about 94% of which are singletons. The top ten clonotypes cover approximately 4% of the sample.

Sequencing used blood. This clonotype was obtained from a woman aged 60-75 years in good health. The receptor chain draws on TRBV9 and TRBJ1-3, with the D gene not clear enough to name. Here the CDR3 is given as CASSASLIGNTIYF. The DNA sequence is TGTGCCAGCAGCGCGAGCCTTATCGGAAACACCATATATTTT. With the rest looked up from the reference TRBV9 and TRBJ1-3 genes rather than sequenced, the full variable domain is DSGVTQTPKHLITATGQRVTLRCSPRSGDLSVYWYQQSLDQGLQFLIQYYNGEERAKGNILERFSAQQFPDLHSELNLSSLELGDSALYFCASSASLIGNTIYFGEGSWLTVV.